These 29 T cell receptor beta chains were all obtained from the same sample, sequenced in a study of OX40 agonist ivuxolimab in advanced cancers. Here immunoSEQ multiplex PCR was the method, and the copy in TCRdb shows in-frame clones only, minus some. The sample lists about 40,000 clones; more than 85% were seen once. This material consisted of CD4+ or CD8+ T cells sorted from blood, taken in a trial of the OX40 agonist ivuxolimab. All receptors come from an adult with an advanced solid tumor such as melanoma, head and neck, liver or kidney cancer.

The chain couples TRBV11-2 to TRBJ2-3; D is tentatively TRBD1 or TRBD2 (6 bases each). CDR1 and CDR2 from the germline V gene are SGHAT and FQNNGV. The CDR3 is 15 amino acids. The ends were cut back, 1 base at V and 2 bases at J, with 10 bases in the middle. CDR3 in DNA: TGTGCCAGCAGCTTAGGGGGGGCCCTCACAGATACGCAGTATTTT. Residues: CASSLGGALTDTQYF.

In nucleotides, the CDR3 is TGTGCCAGCAGCCCAACACAGGGGCCGGGGACTGAAGCTTTCTTT. Translating gives CASSPTQGPGTEAFF. V is TRBV7-8 and J is TRBJ1-1, with 7 nucleotides matching TRBD1. Germline CDR1 and CDR2: SGHVS and FQNEAQ. V lost 5 bases to trimming and J lost 5 bases; unmatched junction nucleotides: 11. This CDR3 contains 15 residues.

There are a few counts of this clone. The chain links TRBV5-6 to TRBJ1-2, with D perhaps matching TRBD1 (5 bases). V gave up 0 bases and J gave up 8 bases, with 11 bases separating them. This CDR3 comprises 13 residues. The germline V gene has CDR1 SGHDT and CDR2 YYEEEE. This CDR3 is CASSLGQGEGYTF. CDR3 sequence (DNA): TGTGCCAGCAGCTTGGGACAAGGGGAAGGCTACACCTTC.

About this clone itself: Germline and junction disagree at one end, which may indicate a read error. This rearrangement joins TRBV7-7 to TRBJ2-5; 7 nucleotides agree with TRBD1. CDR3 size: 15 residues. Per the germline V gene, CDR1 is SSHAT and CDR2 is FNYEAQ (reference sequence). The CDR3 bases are TGTGCTAGCAGCTTAGGTACAGGGGCATCAGAGACCCAGTACTTC. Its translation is CASSLGTGASETQYF.

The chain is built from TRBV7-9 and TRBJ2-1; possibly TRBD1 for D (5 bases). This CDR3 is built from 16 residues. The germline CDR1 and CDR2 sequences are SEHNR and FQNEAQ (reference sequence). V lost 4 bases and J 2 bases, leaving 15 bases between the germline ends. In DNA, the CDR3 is TGTGCCAGCAGCTCCTTCAGGGCAGCAGCCTACAATGAGCAGTTCTTC. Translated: CASSSFRAAAYNEQFF.

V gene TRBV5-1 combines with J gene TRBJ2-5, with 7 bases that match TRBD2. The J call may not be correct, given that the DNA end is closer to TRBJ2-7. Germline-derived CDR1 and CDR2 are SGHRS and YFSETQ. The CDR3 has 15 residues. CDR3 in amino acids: CASTNSASGSYEQYF. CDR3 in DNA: TGCGCCAGCACCAATAGTGCTAGCGGTTCCTACGAGCAGTACTTC.

The CDR3 loop is CASSLGDSVQGGPSYGYTF. In DNA form, the CDR3 reads TGCGCCAGCAGCTTGGGGGACTCGGTACAGGGCGGACCCTCCTATGGCTACACCTTC. The chain has TRBV5-1 and TRBJ1-2; TRBD1 is a possible D gene (6 bases). V was trimmed by 0 bases and J by 4 bases, leaving 25 bases between them. Germline CDR1 is SGHRS and CDR2 is YFSETQ. This CDR3 region has 19 residues.

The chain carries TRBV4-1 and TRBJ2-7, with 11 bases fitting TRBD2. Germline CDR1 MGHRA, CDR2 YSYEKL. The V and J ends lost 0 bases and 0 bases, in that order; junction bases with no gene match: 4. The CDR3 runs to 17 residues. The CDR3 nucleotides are TGCGCCAGCAGCCAAGAAAGACTAGCGGGGACCTCCTACGAGCAGTACTTC. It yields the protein CASSQERLAGTSYEQYF.

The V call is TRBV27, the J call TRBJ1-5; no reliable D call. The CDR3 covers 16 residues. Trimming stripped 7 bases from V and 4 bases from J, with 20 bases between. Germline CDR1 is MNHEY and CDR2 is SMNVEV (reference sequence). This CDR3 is CASTDTSMGRNQPQHF. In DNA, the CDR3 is TGTGCCAGCACCGATACGTCTATGGGAAGAAATCAGCCCCAGCATTTT.

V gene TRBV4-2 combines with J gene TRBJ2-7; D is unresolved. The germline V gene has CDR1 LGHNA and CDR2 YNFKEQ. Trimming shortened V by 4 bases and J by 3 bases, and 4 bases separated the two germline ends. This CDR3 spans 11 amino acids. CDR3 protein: CASSRNYEQYF. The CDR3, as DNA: TGTGCCAGCAGCCGGAACTACGAGCAGTACTTC.

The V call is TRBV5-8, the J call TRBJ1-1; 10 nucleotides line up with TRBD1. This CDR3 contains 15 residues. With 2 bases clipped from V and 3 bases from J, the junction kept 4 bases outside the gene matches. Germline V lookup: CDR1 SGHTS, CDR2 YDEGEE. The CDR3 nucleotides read TGTGCCAGCAGCTTTCCGGGACAGGGGTACACTGAAGCTTTCTTT. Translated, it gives CASSFPGQGYTEAFF. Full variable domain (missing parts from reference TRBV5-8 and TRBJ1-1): EAGVTQSPTHLIKTRGQQATLRCSPISGHTSVYWYQQALGLGLQFLLWYDEGEERNRGNFPPRFSGRQFPNYSSELNVNALELEDSALYLCASSFPGQGYTEAFFGQGTRLTVV.

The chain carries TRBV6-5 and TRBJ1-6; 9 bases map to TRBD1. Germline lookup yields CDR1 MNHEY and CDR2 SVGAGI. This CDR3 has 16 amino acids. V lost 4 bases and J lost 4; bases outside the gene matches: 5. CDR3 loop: CASSLSGTGYNSPLHF. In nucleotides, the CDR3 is TGTGCCAGCAGTTTATCCGGGACAGGGTATAATTCACCCCTCCACTTT.

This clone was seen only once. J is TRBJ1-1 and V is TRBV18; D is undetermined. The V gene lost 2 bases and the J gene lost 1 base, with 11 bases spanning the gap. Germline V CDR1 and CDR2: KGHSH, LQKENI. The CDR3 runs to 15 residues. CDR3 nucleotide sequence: TGTGCCAGCTCACCAACCCAGACGAGGAACACTGAAGCTTTCTTT. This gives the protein CASSPTQTRNTEAFF.

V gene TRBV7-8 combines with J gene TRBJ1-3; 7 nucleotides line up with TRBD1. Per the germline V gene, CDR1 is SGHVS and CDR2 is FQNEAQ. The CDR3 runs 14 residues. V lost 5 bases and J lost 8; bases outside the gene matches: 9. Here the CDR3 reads CASSLDRVVDTIYF. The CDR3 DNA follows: TGTGCCAGCAGCCTCGACAGGGTAGTTGACACCATATATTTT.

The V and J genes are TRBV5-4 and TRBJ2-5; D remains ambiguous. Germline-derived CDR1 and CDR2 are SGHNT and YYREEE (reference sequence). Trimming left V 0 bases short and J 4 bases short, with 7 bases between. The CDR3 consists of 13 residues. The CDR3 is CASSLALRETQYF. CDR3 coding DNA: TGTGCCAGCAGCTTGGCGTTGCGAGAGACCCAGTACTTC.

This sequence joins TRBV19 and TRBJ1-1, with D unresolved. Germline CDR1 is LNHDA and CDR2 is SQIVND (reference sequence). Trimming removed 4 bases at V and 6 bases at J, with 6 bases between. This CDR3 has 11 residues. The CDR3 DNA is TGTGCCAGTAGTAGCGGGCCTGAAGCTTTCTTT. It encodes CASSSGPEAFF.

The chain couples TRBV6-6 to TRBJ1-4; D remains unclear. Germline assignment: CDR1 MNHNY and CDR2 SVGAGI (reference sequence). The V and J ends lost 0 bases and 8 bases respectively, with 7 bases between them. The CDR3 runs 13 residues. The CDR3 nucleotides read TGTGCCAGCAGTTACTCAGGCAGGGAAAAACTGTTTTTT. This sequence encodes CASSYSGREKLFF.

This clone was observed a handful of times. DNA for the CDR3: TGTGCCTGGAGGTGGGGTGTGAACACTGAAGCTTTCTTT. The encoded protein is CAWRWGVNTEAFF. The rearrangement uses TRBV30 and TRBJ1-1; D remains ambiguous. This CDR3 is built from 13 residues. In germline, CDR1 is GTSNPN, CDR2 SVGIG (reference sequence). With 3 bases removed from V and 0 bases from J, the gap between germline ends came to 8 bases.

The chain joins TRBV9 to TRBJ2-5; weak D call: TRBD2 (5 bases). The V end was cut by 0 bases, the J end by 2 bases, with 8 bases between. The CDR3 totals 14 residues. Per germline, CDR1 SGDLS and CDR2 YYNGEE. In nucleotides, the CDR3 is TGTGCCAGCAGCGTAGCTTCGGGGCAAGAGACCCAGTACTTC. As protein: CASSVASGQETQYF. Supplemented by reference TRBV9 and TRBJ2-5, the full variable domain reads DSGVTQTPKHLITATGQRVTLRCSPRSGDLSVYWYQQSLDQGLQFLIQYYNGEERAKGNILERFSAQQFPDLHSELNLSSLELGDSALYFCASSVASGQETQYFGPGTRLLVL.

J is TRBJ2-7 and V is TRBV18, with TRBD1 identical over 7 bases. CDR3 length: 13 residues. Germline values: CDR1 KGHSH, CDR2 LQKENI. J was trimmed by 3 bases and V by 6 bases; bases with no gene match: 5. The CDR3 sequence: CASSPRDSYEQYF. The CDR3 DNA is TGTGCCAGCTCCCCCCGGGACAGCTACGAGCAGTACTTC.

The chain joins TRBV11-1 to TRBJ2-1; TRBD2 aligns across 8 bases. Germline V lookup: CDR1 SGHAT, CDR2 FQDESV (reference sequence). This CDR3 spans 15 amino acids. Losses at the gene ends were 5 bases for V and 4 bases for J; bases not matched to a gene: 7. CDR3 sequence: CASSLERGPYNEQFF. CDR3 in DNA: TGTGCCAGCAGCCTGGAGCGGGGGCCATACAATGAGCAGTTCTTC.

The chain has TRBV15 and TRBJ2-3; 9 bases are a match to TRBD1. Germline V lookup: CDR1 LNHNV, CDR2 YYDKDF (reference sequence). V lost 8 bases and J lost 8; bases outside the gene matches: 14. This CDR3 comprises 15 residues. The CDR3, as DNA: TGTGCCACCTCCCCCGGGACAGGGACTTTGGGTACGCAGTATTTT. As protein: CATSPGTGTLGTQYF.

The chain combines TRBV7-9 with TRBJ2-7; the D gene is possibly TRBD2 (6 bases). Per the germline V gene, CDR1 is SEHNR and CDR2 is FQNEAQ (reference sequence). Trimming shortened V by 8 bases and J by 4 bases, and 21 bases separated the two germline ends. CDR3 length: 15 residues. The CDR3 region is CASRQIGQGLYEQYF. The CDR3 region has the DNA TGTGCCAGCCGCCAAATCGGGCAGGGACTGTACGAGCAGTACTTC.

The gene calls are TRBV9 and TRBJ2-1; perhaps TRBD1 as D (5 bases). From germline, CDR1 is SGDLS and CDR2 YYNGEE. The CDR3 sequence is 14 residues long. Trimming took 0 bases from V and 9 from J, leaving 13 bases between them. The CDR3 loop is CASSVGGPSSEQFF. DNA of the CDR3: TGTGCCAGCAGCGTAGGGGGCCCCTCAAGTGAGCAGTTCTTC. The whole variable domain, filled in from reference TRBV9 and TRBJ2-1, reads DSGVTQTPKHLITATGQRVTLRCSPRSGDLSVYWYQQSLDQGLQFLIQYYNGEERAKGNILERFSAQQFPDLHSELNLSSLELGDSALYFCASSVGGPSSEQFFGPGTRLTVL.

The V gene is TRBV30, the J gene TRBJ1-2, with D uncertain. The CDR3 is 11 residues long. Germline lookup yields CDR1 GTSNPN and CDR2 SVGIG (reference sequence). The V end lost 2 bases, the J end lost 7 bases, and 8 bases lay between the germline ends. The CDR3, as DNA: TGTGCCTGGAGTACGATGATTGGCTACACCTTC. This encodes CAWSTMIGYTF.

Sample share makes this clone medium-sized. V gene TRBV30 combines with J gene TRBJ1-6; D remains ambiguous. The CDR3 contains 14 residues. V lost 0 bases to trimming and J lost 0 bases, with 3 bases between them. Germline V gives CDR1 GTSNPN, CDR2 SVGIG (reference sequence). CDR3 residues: CAWSVTSYNSPLHF. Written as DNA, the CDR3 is TGTGCCTGGAGTGTAACCTCCTATAATTCACCCCTCCACTTT.

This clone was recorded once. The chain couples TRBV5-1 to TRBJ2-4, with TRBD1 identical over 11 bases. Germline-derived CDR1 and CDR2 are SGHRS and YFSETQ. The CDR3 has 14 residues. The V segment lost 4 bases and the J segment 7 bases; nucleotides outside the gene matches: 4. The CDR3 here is CASSQDRGRNIQYF. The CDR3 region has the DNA TGCGCCAGCAGCCAGGACAGGGGGCGGAACATTCAGTACTTC.

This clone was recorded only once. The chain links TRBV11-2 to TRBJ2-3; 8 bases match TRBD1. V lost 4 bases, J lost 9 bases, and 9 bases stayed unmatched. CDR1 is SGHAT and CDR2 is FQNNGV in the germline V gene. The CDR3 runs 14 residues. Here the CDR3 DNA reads TGTGCCAGCAGCTCCAGAGTCGGACAGGGCACGCAGTATTTT. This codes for CASSSRVGQGTQYF.

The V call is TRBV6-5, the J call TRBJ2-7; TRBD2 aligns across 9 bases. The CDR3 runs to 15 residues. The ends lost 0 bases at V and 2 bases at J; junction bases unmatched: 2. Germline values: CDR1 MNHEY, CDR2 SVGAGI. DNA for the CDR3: TGTGCCAGCAGTTACTCGAAGCGGGGGGCCTACGAGCAGTACTTC. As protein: CASSYSKRGAYEQYF.